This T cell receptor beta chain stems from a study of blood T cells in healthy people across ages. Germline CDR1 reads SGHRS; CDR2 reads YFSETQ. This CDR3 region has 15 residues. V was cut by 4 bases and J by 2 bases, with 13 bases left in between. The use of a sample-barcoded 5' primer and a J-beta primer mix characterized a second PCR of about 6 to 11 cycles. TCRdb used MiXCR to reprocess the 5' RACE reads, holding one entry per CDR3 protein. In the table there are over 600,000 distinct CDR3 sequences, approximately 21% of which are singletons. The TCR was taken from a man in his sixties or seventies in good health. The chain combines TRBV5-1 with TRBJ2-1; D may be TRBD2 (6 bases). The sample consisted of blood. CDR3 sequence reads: CASSTTSNPYNEQFF. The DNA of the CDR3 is TGCGCCAGCAGCACGACTAGTAACCCCTACAATGAGCAGTTCTTC.